These 25 T cell receptor beta chains were sequenced from one sample in a study of cytomegalovirus exposure and HLA in healthy donors. The PCR used 60 Vbeta and 13 Jbeta primers. Produced via immunoSEQ multiplex PCR; TCRdb's table is partial and in-frame only. The sample has roughly 99,000 clones, roughly 80% seen once; the top ten hold around 2%. Sequences were obtained from PBMCs. The receptors stem from a man aged 30 to 45 in good health and CMV-seronegative.

The J gene is TRBJ1-5, the V gene TRBV4-2; D not certain. Germline V lookup: CDR1 LGHNA, CDR2 YNFKEQ. The CDR3 is made up of 13 amino acids. V was clipped by 5 bases and J by 4 bases, with 9 bases between them. The CDR3 region is CASSSNLNQPQHF. CDR3 DNA: TGTGCCAGCAGCTCAAACTTAAATCAGCCCCAGCATTTT.

This clone was seen a handful of times. J is TRBJ2-1 and V is TRBV4-1; TRBD2 matches 9 bases. The CDR3 contains 16 residues. The trim removed 3 bases at V and 6 bases at J, leaving 9 bases unmatched. CDR1 MGHRA and CDR2 YSYEKL come from the germline V gene. CDR3 DNA: TGCGCCAGCAGCCAGAGAGGGACTAGCCCCTCCAATGAGCAGTTCTTC. Protein sequence: CASSQRGTSPSNEQFF.

This clone showed up just a few times. The rearrangement links TRBV10-1 to TRBJ2-7; 10 bases align to TRBD1. Germline-derived CDR1 and CDR2 are WNHNN and SYGVQD (reference sequence). Losses at the gene ends were 2 bases for V and 0 bases for J; bases not matched to a gene: 7. The CDR3 loop spans 17 amino acids. The CDR3 nucleotides read TGCGCCAGCAGTGAGAGCAAGGGACAGGGGAGCTCCTACGAGCAGTACTTC. Translation: CASSESKGQGSSYEQYF.

The chain joins TRBV6-5 to TRBJ1-2, with D possibly being TRBD1 (5 bases). Germline assignment: CDR1 MNHEY and CDR2 SVGAGI. This CDR3 is 15 amino acids long. With 4 bases removed from V and 2 bases from J, the gap between germline ends came to 14 bases. The CDR3 nucleotides are TGTGCCAGCAGTTCCCCGACCAAGGGGAACTATGGCTACACCTTC. It encodes CASSSPTKGNYGYTF.

The chain links TRBV30 to TRBJ2-2, with D perhaps TRBD2 (5 bases). Looked up from germline, CDR1 is GTSNPN and CDR2 is SVGIG (reference sequence). The CDR3 covers 12 residues. The V end lost 5 bases, the J end lost 6 bases, and 10 bases lay between the germline ends. The CDR3 sequence is CAWALVAGELFF. The CDR3 nucleotides read TGTGCCTGGGCACTAGTCGCCGGGGAGCTGTTTTTT. Supplemented by reference TRBV30 and TRBJ2-2, the full variable domain reads SQTIHQWPATLVQPVGSPLSLECTVEGTSNPNLYWYRQAAGRGLQLLFYSVGIGQISSEVPQNLSASRPQDRQFILSSKKLLLSDSGFYLCAWALVAGELFFGEGSRLTVL.

In its sample, this clone was seen once. The genes are TRBV7-6 and TRBJ1-4, with D hard to call. The CDR3 spans 16 residues. Germline V CDR1 and CDR2: SGHVS, FNYEAQ. Trimming shortened V by 3 bases and J by 8 bases, and 19 bases separated the two germline ends. CDR3 sequence (DNA): TGTGCCAGCAGCTTCTCTCTAGGGCAAGGAGGGGAAAAACTGTTTTTT. This sequence encodes CASSFSLGQGGEKLFF.

The chain joins TRBV5-1 to TRBJ2-3, with TRBD1 matching 9 bases. The CDR3 covers 15 residues. Germline CDR1 is SGHRS and CDR2 is YFSETQ. Losses at the gene ends were 4 bases for V and 2 bases for J; bases not matched to a gene: 5. CDR3 in amino acids: CASSLGTGNTDTQYF. The CDR3 region has the DNA TGCGCCAGCAGCCTGGGGACAGGGAACACAGATACGCAGTATTTT. Full variable domain (outside the CDR3, taken from reference TRBV5-1 and TRBJ2-3): KAGVTQTPRYLIKTRGQQVTLSCSPISGHRSVSWYQQTPGQGLQFLFEYFSETQRNKGNFPGRFSGRQFSNSRSEMNVSTLELGDSALYLCASSLGTGNTDTQYFGPGTRLTVL.

This clone appeared a few times. This sequence joins TRBV6-5 and TRBJ1-2; D not certain. Germline CDR1 MNHEY, CDR2 SVGAGI. The CDR3 runs 15 residues. The V end lost 6 bases, the J end lost 6 bases, and 20 bases lay between the germline ends. This CDR3 reads CASSPSELGPHGYTF. The CDR3 region has the DNA TGTGCCAGCAGCCCGTCCGAGCTTGGTCCACATGGCTACACCTTC.

The chain couples TRBV9 to TRBJ2-7; 12 bases are a match to TRBD2. There are 16 residues in the CDR3. Per germline, CDR1 SGDLS and CDR2 YYNGEE. The trim removed 4 bases at V and 2 bases at J, leaving 7 bases unmatched. CDR3: CASSTEGLAGAYEQYF. The CDR3 DNA sequence: TGTGCCAGCAGCACAGAGGGACTAGCGGGCGCCTACGAGCAGTACTTC. The whole variable domain, filled in from reference TRBV9 and TRBJ2-7, reads DSGVTQTPKHLITATGQRVTLRCSPRSGDLSVYWYQQSLDQGLQFLIQYYNGEERAKGNILERFSAQQFPDLHSELNLSSLELGDSALYFCASSTEGLAGAYEQYFGPGTRLTVT.

V usage is TRBV11-2 and J usage is TRBJ1-1; D is uncertain. The germline V gene has CDR1 SGHAT and CDR2 FQNNGV. V lost 6 bases to trimming and J lost 0 bases, with 5 bases between them. The CDR3 totals 12 residues. CDR3 protein: CASSNMNTEAFF. CDR3 coding DNA: TGTGCCAGCAGTAATATGAACACTGAAGCTTTCTTT.

The rearrangement uses TRBV6-5 and TRBJ2-3; perhaps TRBD2 as D (6 bases). CDR1 and CDR2 (germline): MNHEY, SVGAGI. The CDR3 contains 16 residues. The germline V and J ends were trimmed by 0 bases and 2 bases, with 12 bases remaining between them. The CDR3 bases are TGTGCCAGCAGTTACTCCGTCGGGAGATCCACAGATACGCAGTATTTT. Translating it yields CASSYSVGRSTDTQYF.

The J gene is TRBJ2-2, the V gene TRBV6-5, with 7 bases matching TRBD1. V was pared by 5 bases and J by 6 bases, with 6 bases of the junction left unmatched. Per the germline V gene, CDR1 is MNHEY and CDR2 is SVGAGI. The CDR3 consists of 14 residues. The CDR3 DNA reads as TGTGCCAGCAGTCAGACAGGGAATCCCGGGGAGCTGTTTTTT. Translation gives CASSQTGNPGELFF.

The chain combines TRBV19 with TRBJ2-7; 9 nucleotides align to TRBD1. The CDR3 extends over 13 amino acids. From germline, CDR1 is LNHDA and CDR2 SQIVND (reference sequence). With 4 bases clipped from V and 7 bases from J, the junction kept 5 bases outside the gene matches. CDR3 DNA sequence: TGTGCCAGTAGTAAACAGGGGGCAGAGGAGCAGTACTTC. Protein: CASSKQGAEEQYF.

This clone was recorded once. V gene TRBV6-4 combines with J gene TRBJ2-5; 15 bases line up with TRBD2. Trimming cost V 3 bases and J 9 bases; bases outside gene matches: 2. The germline CDR1 and CDR2 sequences are MRHNA and SNTAGT. The CDR3 runs to 14 residues. DNA for the CDR3: TGTGCCAGCAGTGAAGGGACTAGCGGGGGGCCCCAGTACTTC. Its translation: CASSEGTSGGPQYF.

This clone has more than one count but fewer than ten. CDR3 sequence reads: CASSESTRNTEAFF. The CDR3 coding sequence is TGCGCCAGCAGTGAGTCTACTAGGAACACTGAAGCTTTCTTT. The chain uses TRBV10-2 and TRBJ1-1, with D unresolved. Trimming stripped 0 bases from V and 1 base from J, with 6 bases between. The CDR3 loop spans 14 amino acids. Germline loops: CDR1 WSHSY, CDR2 SAAADI.

This clone was seen a few times. This chain uses TRBV11-2 with TRBJ1-1, with TRBD1 matching over 10 bases. Germline values: CDR1 SGHAT, CDR2 FQNNGV. V lost 7 bases and J lost 6; bases outside the gene matches: 8. This CDR3 region has 14 residues. This CDR3 is CASILGQGIAEAFF. The DNA of the CDR3 is TGTGCCAGCATCCTGGGACAGGGGATCGCTGAAGCTTTCTTT.

The genes are TRBV15 and TRBJ2-7, with 9 bases that match TRBD1. The CDR3 length is 15 residues. Germline CDR1 LNHNV, CDR2 YYDKDF (reference sequence). The trim removed 4 bases at V and 2 bases at J, leaving 6 bases unmatched. CDR3 sequence reads: CATSMSDRGPYEQYF. CDR3 sequence (DNA): TGTGCCACCAGCATGTCGGACAGGGGACCCTACGAGCAGTACTTC.

This chain links TRBV6-4 with TRBJ1-2; tentatively, D is TRBD1 (6 bases). Germline V gene data show CDR1 as MRHNA and CDR2 as SNTAGT. V lost 7 bases and J 2 bases, leaving 11 bases between the germline ends. This CDR3 has 13 residues. The CDR3 nucleotides are TGTGCCAGCACTAAGACAGGAAACTATGGCTACACCTTC. Encoded protein: CASTKTGNYGYTF.

The chain is built from TRBV13 and TRBJ2-4; tentative D call: TRBD1 (6 bases). Deletions cut 5 bases from V and 1 base from J, with 21 bases between. In germline, CDR1 is PRHDT, CDR2 FYEKMQ (reference sequence). The CDR3 has 18 residues. CDR3 in amino acids: CASSLRDGQPRAKNIQYF. Written as DNA, the CDR3 is TGTGCCAGCAGCCTACGGGACGGACAGCCGAGGGCCAAAAACATTCAGTACTTC.

This clone was recorded a few times. V usage is TRBV29-1 and J usage is TRBJ2-1, with a weak D call TRBD1 (5 bases). The germline V and J ends were trimmed by 4 bases and 8 bases, with 9 bases remaining between them. This CDR3 region has 11 residues. Germline V CDR1 and CDR2: SQVTM, ANQGSEA. The CDR3 is CSVVVGHEQFF. CDR3 nucleotide sequence: TGCAGCGTTGTTGTGGGGCATGAGCAGTTCTTC.

The CDR3 spells CASTPGGHGYTF. In DNA form, the CDR3 reads TGTGCCAGTACCCCAGGGGGCCATGGCTACACCTTC. The rearrangement joins TRBV19 to TRBJ1-2; 8 bases map to TRBD1. V dropped 7 bases and J dropped 6; count of bases not matched to a gene: 4. The CDR3 extends over 12 amino acids. CDR1 LNHDA and CDR2 SQIVND come from the germline V gene (reference sequence).

The chain links TRBV25-1 to TRBJ2-7; 9 bases line up with TRBD2. The CDR3 is 14 amino acids. The junction had 9 bases not matched to a gene; V was cut back by 7 bases and J by 5 bases. Per germline, CDR1 MGHDK and CDR2 SYGVNS. CDR3 coding DNA: TGTGCCAGCAAAAGTAGCGGGAGATCCCACGAGCAGTACTTC. This translates into CASKSSGRSHEQYF.

V gene TRBV7-9 combines with J gene TRBJ1-4; TRBD1 agrees at 9 bases. The germline V gene encodes CDR1 SEHNR and CDR2 FQNEAQ (reference sequence). V gave up 5 bases and J gave up 8 bases; unmatched junction bases: 6. This CDR3 has 14 residues. CDR3 region: CASSPQGAGEKLFF. The CDR3 DNA reads as TGTGCCAGCAGCCCACAGGGGGCAGGGGAAAAACTGTTTTTT.

The table lists this clone with a count of one. This chain connects TRBV30 to TRBJ1-5; a weak D match, TRBD1 (6 bases). In germline, CDR1 is GTSNPN, CDR2 SVGIG (reference sequence). V gave up 5 bases and J gave up 4 bases, with 12 bases separating them. This CDR3 has 13 residues. The CDR3 loop reads CAWADRVNQPQHF. As DNA, the CDR3 is TGTGCCTGGGCGGACAGAGTGAATCAGCCCCAGCATTTT.

The chain couples TRBV4-2 to TRBJ2-3; TRBD2 matches 9 bases. CDR3 length: 15 amino acids. CDR1 and CDR2 from the germline V gene are LGHNA and YNFKEQ. The J segment lost 2 bases and the V segment lost 4 bases, leaving 4 bases of the junction unmatched. The chain's CDR3 is CASSPRTSDTDTQYF. The CDR3 DNA sequence: TGTGCCAGCAGCCCAAGGACTAGCGACACAGATACGCAGTATTTT.